This T cell receptor (beta chain) was sequenced for a study of cytomegalovirus exposure and HLA in healthy donors. The PCR used 60 Vbeta and 13 Jbeta primers. TCRdb's copy holds only in-frame clones and misses some; the assay was immunoSEQ multiplex PCR. The sample contains roughly 200,000 clones, about three quarters of which appear only once. There are 17 residues in the CDR3. CDR1 is MGHRA and CDR2 is YSYEKL in the germline V gene. The V end was cut by 0 bases, the J end by 7 bases, with 19 bases between. This chain joins TRBV4-1 and TRBJ2-1; no reliable D call. This sequence originates from a woman in her sixties in good health and CMV-seropositive. Input material: PBMCs. Here the CDR3 reads CASSQEMAQTLRNEQFF. The CDR3 DNA is TGCGCCAGCAGCCAAGAGATGGCCCAAACACTACGGAATGAGCAGTTCTTC.